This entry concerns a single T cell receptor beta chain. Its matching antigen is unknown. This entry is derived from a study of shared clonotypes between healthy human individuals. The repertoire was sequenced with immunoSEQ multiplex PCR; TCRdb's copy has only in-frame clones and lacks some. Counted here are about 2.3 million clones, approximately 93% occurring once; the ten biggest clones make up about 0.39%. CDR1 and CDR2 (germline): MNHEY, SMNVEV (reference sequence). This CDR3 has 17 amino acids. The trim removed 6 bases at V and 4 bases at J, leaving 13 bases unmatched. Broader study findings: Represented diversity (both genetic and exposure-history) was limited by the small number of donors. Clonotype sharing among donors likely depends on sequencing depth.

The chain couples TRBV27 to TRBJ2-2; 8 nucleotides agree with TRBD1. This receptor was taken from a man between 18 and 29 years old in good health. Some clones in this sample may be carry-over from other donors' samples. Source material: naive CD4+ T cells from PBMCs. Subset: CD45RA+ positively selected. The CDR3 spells CASSREPGGGLTGELFF. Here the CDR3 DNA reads TGTGCCAGCAGCCGAGAACCAGGGGGCGGTCTCACCGGGGAGCTGTTTTTT.